What follows describes a single TCR beta chain. Antigen: not known. The CDR3 is made up of 13 amino acids. Germline CDR1 and CDR2: ENHRY and SYGVKD. The ends lost 4 bases at V and 6 bases at J; junction bases unmatched: 3. This entry is derived from a study of T cell responses to AZD1222 COVID-19 vaccine. Regarding the study as a whole: There were vaccine-associated CD4 TCRs across spike, dominant at 160-218 and 743-854. Only six people who got AZD1222 tested seropositive at baseline. Of spike-specific TCRs, nearly half reportedly target regions left unmutated in variants. Sampling captured repertoires only after the peak T cell response.

Repertoires were generated with immunoSEQ multiplex PCR, while TCRdb's copy carries only in-frame clones and drops some. The sample includes under 200,000 clones, approximately 92% seen only once; the top ten take 3.6%. This receptor was obtained from an adult who received the MenACWY meningococcal vaccine as a control. The chain couples TRBV10-3 to TRBJ2-7; 10 bases agree with TRBD1. The sequences come from peripheral blood, collected 28 days after the second dose of the MenACWY control vaccine. The CDR3 region has the DNA TGTGCCATCAGTGGGGGACAGGGGAGCGAGCAGTACTTC. It is translated as CAISGGQGSEQYF.